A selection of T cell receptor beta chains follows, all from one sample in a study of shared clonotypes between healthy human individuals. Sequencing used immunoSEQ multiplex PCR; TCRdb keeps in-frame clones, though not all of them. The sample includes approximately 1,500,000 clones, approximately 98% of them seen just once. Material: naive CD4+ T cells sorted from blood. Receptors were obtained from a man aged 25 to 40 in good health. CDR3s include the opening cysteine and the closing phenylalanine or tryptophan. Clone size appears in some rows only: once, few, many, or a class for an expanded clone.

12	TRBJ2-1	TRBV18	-	CASSFTSGEQFF
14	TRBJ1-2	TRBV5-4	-	CASSLDRGEIGYTF
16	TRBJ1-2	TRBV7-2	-	CASSLTGTGGIYGYTF
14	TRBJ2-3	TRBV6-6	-	CASSYSQGSDTQYF
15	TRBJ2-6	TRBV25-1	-	CASNGVNSGANVLTF
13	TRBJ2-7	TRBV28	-	CASSIPADYEQYF
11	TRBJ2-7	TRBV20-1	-	CSARGDYEQYF
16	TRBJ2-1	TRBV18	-	CASSPRAQLVRDEQFF
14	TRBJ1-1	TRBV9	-	CASSVRQEPTEAFF
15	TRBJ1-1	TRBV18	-	CASSPPGTGGEGAFF
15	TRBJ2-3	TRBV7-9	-	CASSVLGSGPDTQYF
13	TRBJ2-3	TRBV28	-	CASGRVPRSAQYF
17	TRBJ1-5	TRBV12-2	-	CASRPPPGAGANQPQHF
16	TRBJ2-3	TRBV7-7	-	CASSPGIGLASRTQYF
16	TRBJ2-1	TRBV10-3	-	CAISEKWTSGSNEQFF
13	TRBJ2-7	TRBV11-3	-	CASRGPKSYEQYF
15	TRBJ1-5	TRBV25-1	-	CASRPYTYSNQPQHF
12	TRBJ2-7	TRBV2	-	CASSRVLAEQYF
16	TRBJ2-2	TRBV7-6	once	CASSKLTRANTGELFF
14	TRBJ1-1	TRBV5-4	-	CASSSPGQGNEAFF
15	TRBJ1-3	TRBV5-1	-	CASSFGGLEGNTIYF
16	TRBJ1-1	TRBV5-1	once	CASSYLRDGPNTEAFF
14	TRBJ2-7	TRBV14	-	CASSRDRGPYEQYF
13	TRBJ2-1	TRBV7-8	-	CASTTRTGLVQFF
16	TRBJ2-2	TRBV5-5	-	CASSLLAGGYTGELFF
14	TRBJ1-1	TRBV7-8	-	CASSLDWGFTEAFF
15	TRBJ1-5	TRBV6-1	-	CASSEAPSQYQPQHF
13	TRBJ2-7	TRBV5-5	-	CASSWTDTYEQYF
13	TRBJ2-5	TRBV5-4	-	CASIKGRGETQYF